This T cell receptor (beta chain) was observed in a study of blood T cell repertoires in COVID-19. Background on the study: There were acute and convalescent COVID-19 samples, and they came from the United States, Italy and Spain.

This study enrolled people aged about 18 to 100 from about two dozen US geographic areas. Cohorts were determined from participant-reported clinical history. The protocol was immunoSEQ multiplex PCR, while the TCRdb copy is restricted to in-frame clones and leaves out a portion. The sample has more than 200,000 clones, 86% seen once; the top ten hold more than 1.5%. Germline CDR1 reads SGHRS; CDR2 reads YFSETQ. The V gene end was trimmed by 3 bases and the J gene end by 5 bases; junction bases not matched to a gene: 6. The CDR3 contains 15 residues. The origin of this receptor is a man aged 35-49 years who had recovered from COVID-19. The V call is TRBV5-1, the J call TRBJ1-5, with 9 bases matching TRBD1. Material: PBMCs or T cells enriched from blood (not recorded which). The CDR3 bases are TGCGCCAGCAGCTCGGGACAGGGTGCGGATCAGCCCCAGCATTTT. This codes for CASSSGQGADQPQHF.